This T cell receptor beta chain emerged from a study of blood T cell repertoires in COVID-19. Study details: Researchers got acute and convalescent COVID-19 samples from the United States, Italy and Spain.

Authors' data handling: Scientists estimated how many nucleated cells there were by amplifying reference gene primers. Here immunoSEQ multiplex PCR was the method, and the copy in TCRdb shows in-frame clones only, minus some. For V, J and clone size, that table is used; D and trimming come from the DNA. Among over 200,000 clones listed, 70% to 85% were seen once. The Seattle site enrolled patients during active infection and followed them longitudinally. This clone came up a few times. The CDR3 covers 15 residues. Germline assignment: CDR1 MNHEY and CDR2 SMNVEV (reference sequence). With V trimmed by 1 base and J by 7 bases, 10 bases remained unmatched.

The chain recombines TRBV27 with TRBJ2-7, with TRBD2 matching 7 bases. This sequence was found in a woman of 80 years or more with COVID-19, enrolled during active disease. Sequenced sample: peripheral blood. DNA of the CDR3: TGTGCCAGCAGTTTATTGGCTAGCGGTCAGAGGGAGCAGTACTTC. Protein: CASSLLASGQREQYF.